The T cell receptor (beta chain) under discussion was sequenced for a study of HIV-infected patients and healthy controls. Whole blood was used without fractionation, so all unsorted peripheral T cells were included. The germline V and J ends were trimmed by 4 bases and 8 bases, with 13 bases remaining between them. Germline CDR1 SGHKS, CDR2 YYEKEE (reference sequence). CDR3 length: 14 residues. cDNA was made from about 500 ng RNA using alpha and beta constant primers. Using multiplexing indices, alpha and beta chain libraries were generated apart by chain-specific third strand synthesis. Each CDR3 protein is one row after TCRdb ran MiXCR on the 5' RACE reads. Among 15,000 to 20,000 distinct CDR3 sequences listed, more than 9% were seen once. By sample share, this clonotype is medium-sized.

The chain couples TRBV5-5 to TRBJ1-6, with a possible D match to TRBD1 (6 bases). This clonotype originated in an adult in good health. Sequences were obtained from blood. The DNA for the CDR3 is TGTGCCAGCAGCCACCAGGGGAGGGATTCACCCCTCCACTTT. Protein product: CASSHQGRDSPLHF.